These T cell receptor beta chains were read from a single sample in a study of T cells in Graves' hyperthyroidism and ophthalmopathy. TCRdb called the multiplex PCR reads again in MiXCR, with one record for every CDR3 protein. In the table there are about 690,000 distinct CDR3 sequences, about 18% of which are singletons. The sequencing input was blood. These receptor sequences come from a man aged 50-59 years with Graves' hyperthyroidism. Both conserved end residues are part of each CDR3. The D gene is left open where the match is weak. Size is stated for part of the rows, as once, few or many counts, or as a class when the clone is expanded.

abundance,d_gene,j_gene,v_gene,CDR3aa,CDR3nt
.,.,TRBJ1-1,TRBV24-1,CATTRGDEAFF,TGTGCCACCACCAGAGGGGATGAAGCTTTCTTT
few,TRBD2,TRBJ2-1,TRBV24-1,CATSDPSGRNTYNEQFF,TGTGCCACCAGTGACCCTAGCGGGAGGAATACCTACAATGAGCAGTTCTTC
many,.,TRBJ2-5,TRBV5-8,CASSTGTSWEETQYF,TGTGCCAGCAGCACGGGGACGAGCTGGGAAGAGACCCAGTACTTC
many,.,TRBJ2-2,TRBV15,CATSKAGSLTGELFF,TGTGCCACCAGCAAAGCGGGCTCACTCACCGGGGAGCTGTTTTTT
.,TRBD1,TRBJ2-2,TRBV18,CASSPNQGALNTGELFF,TGTGCCAGCTCGCCCAACCAGGGGGCCTTGAACACCGGGGAGCTGTTTTTT
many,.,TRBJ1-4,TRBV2,CASSPRGVTEEKLFF,TGTGCCAGCTCCCCCCGGGGGGTGACTGAGGAAAAACTGTTTTTT
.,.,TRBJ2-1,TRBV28,CASRGLPTSYNEQFF,TGTGCCAGCAGGGGACTTCCTACCTCCTACAATGAGCAGTTCTTC
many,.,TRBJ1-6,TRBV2,CASSGTGKGSPLHF,TGTGCCAGCAGCGGTACAGGGAAAGGTTCACCCCTCCACTTT
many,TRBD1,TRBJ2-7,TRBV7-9,CASSAGTGDEQYF,TGTGCCAGCAGCGCCGGGACAGGCGACGAGCAGTACTTC
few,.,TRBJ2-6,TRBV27,CASNSHPTVRGANVLTF,TGTGCCAGCAATTCGCATCCGACAGTGAGAGGGGCCAACGTCCTGACTTTC
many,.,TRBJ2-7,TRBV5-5,CASSPGAGDEQYF,TGTGCCAGCAGCCCCGGGGCAGGGGACGAGCAGTACTTC
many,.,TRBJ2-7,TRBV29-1,CSATKGVGNYEQYF,TGCAGCGCAACTAAAGGGGTGGGTAACTACGAGCAGTACTTC
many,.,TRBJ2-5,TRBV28,CASSPGGARETQYF,TGTGCCAGCAGTCCAGGGGGGGCGAGAGAGACCCAGTACTTC
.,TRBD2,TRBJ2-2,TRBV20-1,CSALAGGSTGELFF,TGCAGTGCTTTAGCGGGAGGGAGCACCGGGGAGCTGTTTTTT
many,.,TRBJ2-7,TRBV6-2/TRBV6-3,CASSYAPYEQYF,TGTGCCAGCAGTTACGCCCCGTACGAGCAGTACTTC
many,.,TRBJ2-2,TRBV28,CASGLLRGSNTGELFF,TGTGCCAGCGGGCTCCTTCGGGGCTCGAACACCGGGGAGCTGTTTTTT
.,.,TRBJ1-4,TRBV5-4,CASSLRSEGGKLFF,TGTGCCAGCAGCTTGCGCTCGGAAGGAGGAAAACTGTTTTTT
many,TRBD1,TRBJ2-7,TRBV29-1,CSETTGTGELYF,TGCAGCGAAACGACCGGGACAGGGGAATTGTACTTC
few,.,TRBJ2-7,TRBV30,CAWSRGHEQYF,TGTGCCTGGAGTCGGGGCCACGAGCAGTACTTC
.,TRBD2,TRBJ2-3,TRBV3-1,CASSQVYSFLAGGPNTQYF,TGTGCCAGCAGCCAAGTTTATAGCTTCCTAGCGGGAGGGCCAAATACGCAGTATTTT
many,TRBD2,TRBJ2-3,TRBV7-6,CASSRLAGGDTQYF,TGTGCCAGCAGCAGACTAGCGGGAGGGGATACGCAGTATTTT
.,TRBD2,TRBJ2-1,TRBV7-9,CASRKTSGEPEQFF,TGTGCCAGCAGGAAGACTAGCGGGGAACCAGAGCAGTTCTTC
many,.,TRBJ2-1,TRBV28,CASSLLSRNNEQFF,TGTGCCAGCAGTTTATTGTCCAGGAACAATGAGCAGTTCTTC
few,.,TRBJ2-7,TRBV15,CASQWSRSSYEQYF,TGTGCCTCACAGTGGTCCCGAAGTTCCTACGAGCAGTACTTC
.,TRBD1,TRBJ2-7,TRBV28,CASRRMTGGDEQYF,TGTGCCAGCAGACGGATGACAGGGGGCGACGAGCAGTACTTC
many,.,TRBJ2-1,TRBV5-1,CASSLIPGSPPYNEQFF,TGCGCCAGCAGCTTAATCCCCGGGAGCCCCCCCTACAATGAGCAGTTCTTC
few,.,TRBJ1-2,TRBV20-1,CSARTRGGNYGYTF,TGCAGTGCTAGAACCAGGGGAGGAAACTATGGCTACACCTTC
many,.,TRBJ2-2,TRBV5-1,CASSWPTGNTGELFF,TGCGCCAGCAGCTGGCCGACAGGGAACACCGGGGAGCTGTTTTTT
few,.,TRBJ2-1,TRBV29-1,CSVEKGPGDEQFF,TGCAGCGTTGAGAAAGGCCCAGGGGACGAGCAGTTCTTC
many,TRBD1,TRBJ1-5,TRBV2,CASRPGQGHNQPQHF,TGTGCCAGCAGGCCGGGACAGGGACACAATCAGCCCCAGCATTTT
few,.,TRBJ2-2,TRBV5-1,CASSLGQTTGELFF,TGCGCCAGCAGCTTGGGACAGACCACCGGGGAGCTGTTTTTT
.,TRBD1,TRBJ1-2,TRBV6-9,CASSYTSPTGTRGGYTF,TGTGCCAGCAGTTACACCTCTCCGACAGGGACCAGGGGAGGCTACACCTTC
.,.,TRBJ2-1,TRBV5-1,CASSSQGNNEQFF,TGCGCCAGCAGCTCGCAGGGTAACAATGAGCAGTTCTTC
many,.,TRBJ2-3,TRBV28,CASSSDSLRTDTQYF,TGTGCCAGCAGTTCGGACAGCCTGCGCACAGATACGCAGTATTTT
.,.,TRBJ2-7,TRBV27,CASRDGMGVAAYEQYF,TGTGCCAGCAGAGACGGAATGGGGGTAGCCGCCTACGAGCAGTACTTC
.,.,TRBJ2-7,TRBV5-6,CASSLGDPSYEQYF,TGTGCCAGCAGCTTGGGAGACCCTTCATACGAGCAGTACTTC
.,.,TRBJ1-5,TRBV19,CASSILGKGNQPQHF,TGTGCCAGTAGTATTCTTGGAAAAGGCAATCAGCCCCAGCATTTT
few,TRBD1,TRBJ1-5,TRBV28,CASREGQGRNQPQHF,TGTGCCAGCAGGGAAGGACAGGGGAGGAATCAGCCCCAGCATTTT
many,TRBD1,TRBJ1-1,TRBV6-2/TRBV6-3,CASSSRGLNTEAFF,TGTGCCAGCAGTTCCAGGGGGCTGAACACTGAAGCTTTCTTT
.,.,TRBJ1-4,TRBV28,CASSSGGATNEKLFF,TGTGCCAGCAGTTCTGGAGGGGCAACTAATGAAAAACTGTTTTTT
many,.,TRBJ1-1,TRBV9,CASSDGHANTEAFF,TGTGCCAGCAGCGACGGACACGCGAACACTGAAGCTTTCTTT
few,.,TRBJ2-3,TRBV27,CASSLSGGLGLDTQYF,TGTGCCAGCAGTTTATCGGGGGGGCTTGGGTTAGATACGCAGTATTTT
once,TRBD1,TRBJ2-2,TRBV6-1,CASTAGTGDTGELFF,TGTGCCAGCACCGCCGGGACAGGAGACACCGGGGAGCTGTTTTTT